The clone carrying this T cell receptor beta chain was found many times. The antigen remains unidentified. TCRdb redid the calling of the 5' RACE reads with MiXCR, one entry per CDR3 protein. The data show roughly 30,000 distinct CDR3 sequences, 9.5% to 13% seen once. This CDR3 region has 14 residues. V dropped 3 bases and J dropped 5 bases, with 12 bases sitting between them. Germline CDR1 reads SGHRS; CDR2 reads YFSETQ. This sample stems from a study of neurological immune-mediated disorders. Overall study findings and caveats: Multiple sclerosis patients had less TCR clonal expansion than even healthy controls, unlike HTLV-1-associated myelopathy. Subjects shared no identical expanded-clone CDR3 amino acid sequences, suggesting private TCR-beta repertoires in all groups.

The study drew its healthy controls from blood bank volunteers in Maryland, USA. A total of 2 million PBMCs stored at -80 degrees C provided the unsorted libraries. Sample: PBMCs. This sequence was found in a woman aged 55-69 years in good health. The chain uses TRBV5-1 and TRBJ2-1; tentatively, D is TRBD2 (5 bases). The CDR3 loop reads CASSSERSDNEQFF. DNA of the CDR3: TGCGCCAGCAGCTCCGAGCGGTCTGACAATGAGCAGTTCTTC.